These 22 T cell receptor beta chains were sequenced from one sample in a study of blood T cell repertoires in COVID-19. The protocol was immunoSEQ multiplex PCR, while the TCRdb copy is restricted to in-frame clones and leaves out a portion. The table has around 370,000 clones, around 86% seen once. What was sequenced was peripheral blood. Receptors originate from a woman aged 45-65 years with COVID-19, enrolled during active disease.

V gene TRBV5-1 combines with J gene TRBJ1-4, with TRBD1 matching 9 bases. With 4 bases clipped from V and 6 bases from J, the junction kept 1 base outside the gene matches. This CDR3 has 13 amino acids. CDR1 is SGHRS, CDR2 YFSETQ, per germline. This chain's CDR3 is CASSRDRDEKLFF. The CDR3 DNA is TGCGCCAGCAGCCGGGACAGGGATGAAAAACTGTTTTTT. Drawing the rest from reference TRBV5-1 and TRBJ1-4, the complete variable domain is KAGVTQTPRYLIKTRGQQVTLSCSPISGHRSVSWYQQTPGQGLQFLFEYFSETQRNKGNFPGRFSGRQFSNSRSEMNVSTLELGDSALYLCASSRDRDEKLFFGSGTQLSVL.

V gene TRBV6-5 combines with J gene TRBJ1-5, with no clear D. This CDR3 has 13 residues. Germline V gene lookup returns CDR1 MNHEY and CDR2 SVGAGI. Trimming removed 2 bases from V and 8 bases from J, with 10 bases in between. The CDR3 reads CASSYDGREPQHF. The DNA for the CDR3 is TGTGCCAGCAGTTACGACGGGAGGGAGCCCCAGCATTTT.

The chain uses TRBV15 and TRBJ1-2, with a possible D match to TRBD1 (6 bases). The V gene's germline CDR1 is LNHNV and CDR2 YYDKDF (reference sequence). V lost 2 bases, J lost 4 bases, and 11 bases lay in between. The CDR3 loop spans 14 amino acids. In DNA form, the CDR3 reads TGTGCCACCAGCAGACAGGGGTTTGGCTATGGCTACACCTTC. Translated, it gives CATSRQGFGYGYTF.

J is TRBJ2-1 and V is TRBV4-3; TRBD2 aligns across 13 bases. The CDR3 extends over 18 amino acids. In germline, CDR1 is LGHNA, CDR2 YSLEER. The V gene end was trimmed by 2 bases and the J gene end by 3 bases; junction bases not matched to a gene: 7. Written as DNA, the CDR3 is TGCGCCAGCAGCCAAAAAGAACTAGCGGGAGGGTTCTACAATGAGCAGTTCTTC. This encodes CASSQKELAGGFYNEQFF.

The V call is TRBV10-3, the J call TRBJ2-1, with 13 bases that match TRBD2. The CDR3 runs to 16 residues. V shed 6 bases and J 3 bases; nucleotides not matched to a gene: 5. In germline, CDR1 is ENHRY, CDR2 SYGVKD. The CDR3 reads CAISPGTSGIYNEQFF. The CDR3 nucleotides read TGTGCCATCAGCCCGGGGACTAGCGGGATCTACAATGAGCAGTTCTTC.

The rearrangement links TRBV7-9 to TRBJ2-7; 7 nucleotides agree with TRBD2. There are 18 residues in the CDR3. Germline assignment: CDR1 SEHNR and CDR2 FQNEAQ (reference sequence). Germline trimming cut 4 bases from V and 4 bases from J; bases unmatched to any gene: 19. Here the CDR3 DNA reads TGTGCCAGCAGCTCGAATCTTCGCGGGGCGGGAGTGATATACGAGCAGTACTTC. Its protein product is CASSSNLRGAGVIYEQYF.

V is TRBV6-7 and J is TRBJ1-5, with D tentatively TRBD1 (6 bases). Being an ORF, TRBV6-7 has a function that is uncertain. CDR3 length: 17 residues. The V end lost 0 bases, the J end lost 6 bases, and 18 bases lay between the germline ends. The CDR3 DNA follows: TGTGCCAGCAGTTACTCGACTATCAGGGGAGGGGTTCAGCCCCAGCATTTT. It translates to CASSYSTIRGGVQPQHF.

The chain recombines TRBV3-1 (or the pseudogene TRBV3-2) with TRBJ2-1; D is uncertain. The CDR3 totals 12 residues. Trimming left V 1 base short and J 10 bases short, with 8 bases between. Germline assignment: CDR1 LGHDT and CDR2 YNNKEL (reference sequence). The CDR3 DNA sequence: TGTGCCAGCAGCCAAGCTTGGCCAGAGCAGTTCTTC. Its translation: CASSQAWPEQFF.

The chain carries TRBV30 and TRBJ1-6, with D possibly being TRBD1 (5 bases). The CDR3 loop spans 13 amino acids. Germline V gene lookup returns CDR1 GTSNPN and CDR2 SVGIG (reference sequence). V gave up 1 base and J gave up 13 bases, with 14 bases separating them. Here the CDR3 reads CAWSGQTVGPLHF. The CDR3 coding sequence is TGTGCCTGGAGTGGACAGACAGTTGGCCCCCTCCACTTT.

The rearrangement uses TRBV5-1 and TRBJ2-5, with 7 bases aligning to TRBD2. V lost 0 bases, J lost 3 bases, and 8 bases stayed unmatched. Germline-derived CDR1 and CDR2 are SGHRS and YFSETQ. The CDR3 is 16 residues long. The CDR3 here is CASSLGGTNGKETQYF. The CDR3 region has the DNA TGCGCCAGCAGCTTGGGGGGGACTAACGGTAAAGAGACCCAGTACTTC.

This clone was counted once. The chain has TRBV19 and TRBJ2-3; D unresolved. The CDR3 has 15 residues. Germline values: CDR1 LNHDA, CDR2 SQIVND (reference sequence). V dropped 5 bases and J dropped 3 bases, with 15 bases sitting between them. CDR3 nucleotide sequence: TGTGCCAGTAGTGCTCTAGTAGGAGTTACAGATACGCAGTATTTT. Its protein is CASSALVGVTDTQYF.

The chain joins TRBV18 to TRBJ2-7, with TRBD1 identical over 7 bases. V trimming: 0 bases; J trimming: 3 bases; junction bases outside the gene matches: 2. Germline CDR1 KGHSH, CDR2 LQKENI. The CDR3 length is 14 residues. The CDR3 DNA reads TGTGCCAGCTCACCACCGGGACAGTTCTACGAGCAGTACTTC. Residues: CASSPPGQFYEQYF. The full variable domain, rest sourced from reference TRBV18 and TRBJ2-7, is NAGVMQNPRHLVRRRGQEARLRCSPMKGHSHVYWYRQLPEEGLKFMVYLQKENIIDESGMPKERFSAEFPKEGPSILRIQQVVRGDSAAYFCASSPPGQFYEQYFGPGTRLTVT.

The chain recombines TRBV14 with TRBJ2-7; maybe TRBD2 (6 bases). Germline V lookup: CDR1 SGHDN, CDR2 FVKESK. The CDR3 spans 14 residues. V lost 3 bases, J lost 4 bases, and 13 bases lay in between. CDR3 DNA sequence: TGTGCCAGCAGCCAGGGGGGAAGGGAATACGAGCAGTACTTC. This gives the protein CASSQGGREYEQYF.

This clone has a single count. CDR3 loop: CAWMTGQGRSYNSPLHF. The DNA of the CDR3 is TGTGCCTGGATGACCGGACAGGGGCGGTCCTATAATTCACCCCTCCACTTT. The chain is built from TRBV30 and TRBJ1-6; 9 bases map to TRBD1. Germline assignment: CDR1 GTSNPN and CDR2 SVGIG (reference sequence). The V and J ends lost 4 bases and 1 base, in that order; junction bases with no gene match: 8. This CDR3 spans 17 amino acids.

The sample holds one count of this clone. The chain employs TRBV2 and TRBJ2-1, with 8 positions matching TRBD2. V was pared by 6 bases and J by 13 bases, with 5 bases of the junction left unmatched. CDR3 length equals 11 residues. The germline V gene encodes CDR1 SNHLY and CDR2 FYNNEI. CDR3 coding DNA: TGTGCCAGCAGCTACAGCGGGAGTCAGTTCTTC. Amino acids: CASSYSGSQFF.

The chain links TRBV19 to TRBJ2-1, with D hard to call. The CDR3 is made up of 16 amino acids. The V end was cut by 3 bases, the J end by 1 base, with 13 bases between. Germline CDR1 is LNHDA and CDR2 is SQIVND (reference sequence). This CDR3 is CASSIYREHSYNEQFF. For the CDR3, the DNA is TGTGCCAGTAGTATCTACAGAGAACATTCCTACAATGAGCAGTTCTTC.

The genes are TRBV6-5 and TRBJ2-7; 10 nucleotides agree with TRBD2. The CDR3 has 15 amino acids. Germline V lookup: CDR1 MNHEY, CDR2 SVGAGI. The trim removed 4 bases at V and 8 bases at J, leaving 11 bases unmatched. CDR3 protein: CASSLKAGGPSKQYF. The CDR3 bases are TGTGCCAGCAGTTTGAAAGCGGGAGGGCCTTCAAAGCAGTACTTC.

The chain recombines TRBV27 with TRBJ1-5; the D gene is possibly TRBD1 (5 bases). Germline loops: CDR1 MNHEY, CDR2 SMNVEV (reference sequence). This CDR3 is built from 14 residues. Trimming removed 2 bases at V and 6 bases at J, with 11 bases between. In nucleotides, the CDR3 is TGTGCCAGCAGTTTACTGGGGGGGGGTCAGCCCCAGCATTTT. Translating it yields CASSLLGGGQPQHF.

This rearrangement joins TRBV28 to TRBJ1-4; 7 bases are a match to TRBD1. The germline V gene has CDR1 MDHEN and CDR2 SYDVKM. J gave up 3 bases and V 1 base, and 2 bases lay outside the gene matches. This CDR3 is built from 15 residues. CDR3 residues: CASSLFGTANEKLFF. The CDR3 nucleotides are TGTGCCAGCAGTTTATTCGGGACAGCTAATGAAAAACTGTTTTTT.

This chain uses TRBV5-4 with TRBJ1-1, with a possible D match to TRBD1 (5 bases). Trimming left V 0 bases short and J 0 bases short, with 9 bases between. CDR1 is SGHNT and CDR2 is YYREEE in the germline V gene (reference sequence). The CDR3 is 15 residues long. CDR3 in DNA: TGTGCCAGCAGCTTGGGCGGGGCCATGAACACTGAAGCTTTCTTT. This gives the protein CASSLGGAMNTEAFF.

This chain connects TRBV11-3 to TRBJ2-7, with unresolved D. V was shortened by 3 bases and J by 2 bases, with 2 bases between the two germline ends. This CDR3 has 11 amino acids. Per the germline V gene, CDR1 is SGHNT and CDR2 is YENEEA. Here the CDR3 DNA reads TGTGCCAGCAGCTTTACCTACGAGCAGTACTTC. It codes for CASSFTYEQYF.

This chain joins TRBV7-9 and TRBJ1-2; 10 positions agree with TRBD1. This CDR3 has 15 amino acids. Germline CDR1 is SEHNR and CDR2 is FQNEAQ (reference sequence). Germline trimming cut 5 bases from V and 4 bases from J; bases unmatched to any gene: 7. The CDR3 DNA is TGTGCCAGCAGCCCGAGGAGACAGGGGGCCTATGGCTACACCTTC. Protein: CASSPRRQGAYGYTF.